Detailed here is one T cell receptor (beta chain). No antigen is known for it. Within one base of it there is no much larger clone, and no base qualities were kept. This sample is drawn from a study of CD8 T cells in ankylosing spondylitis (dated by TCRdb to 2016 to 2017). Describing the broader study: The study set out to find disease-linked TCR variants by profiling T cell receptor beta repertoires in ankylosing spondylitis patients and healthy donors. The whole study cohort included 85 to 120 healthy donors and around 24 ankylosing spondylitis patients. Samples of peripheral blood were taken, and for ankylosing spondylitis patients, synovial fluid was collected as well.

The germline V gene provides CDR1 MNHEY and CDR2 SVGAGI. The CDR3 sequence holds 12 residues, the cysteine and phenylalanine included. Here the CDR3 DNA is all that survives: 36 bases in frame from base 1. The V end loses 10 bases and the J end loses 4 bases, and a stretch of 12 bases separates them. Study-wide findings and limitations: Some TCR beta motif variants had previously been reported in synovial fluid and blood of reactive arthritis patients, which suggested common disease-initiation mechanisms. A TCR beta motif made up of several highly homologous amino acid variants appeared to be characteristic of blood from ankylosing spondylitis patients. A CD8+ phenotype was shown by the disease-linked clones, which were found at relatively low frequencies in peripheral blood. The disease-linked clones were reported as significantly enriched in matched synovial fluid samples from ankylosing spondylitis patients.

TCRdb records Illumina HiSeq 2500 as the sequencer. TCR beta libraries were prepared by quantitative 5'-RACE with molecular barcodes. From the authors' description of their analysis: A new computational method based on a probabilistic model of VDJ rearrangement was used to identify disease-linked TCR variants. TCRdb reanalyzed the raw reads on its own, using fastp at Q25 for trimming and MiXCR for clone calling, and kept in-frame beta chains. Rows matching on CDR3 protein sequence are summarized as one entry with the most common DNA and genes. The V and J calls here are based on TCRdb, not the publication. The sample table records around 320,000 distinct CDR3 sequences; 20% to 25% of these occur just once. Of the sample, 3.5% falls within the top ten clones.

The chain is assembled from TRBV6-5 and TRBJ2-3; matching of 6 bases hints at TRBD1 as the D gene. This receptor was taken from a female donor with ankylosing spondylitis or in good health (not recorded which). The specimen sequenced was blood, either unsorted or a sorted T cell fraction (not recorded which). The CDR3: CATNRVADTQYF. In nucleotide form, the sequence is TGTGCCACTAACAGGGTCGCAGATACGCAGTATTTT.